These 30 T cell receptor beta chains share one sample of origin, sequenced in a study of blood T cell repertoires in COVID-19. The protocol was immunoSEQ multiplex PCR, while the TCRdb copy is restricted to in-frame clones and leaves out a portion. The repertoire holds hundreds of thousands of clones, with 70% to 90% as singletons. Sequencing input: PBMCs or T cells enriched from blood (not recorded which). These receptors all come from a woman between 45 and 65 years old in a cohort exposed to, infected with or recovered from COVID-19 (not recorded which).

This chain connects TRBV7-3 to TRBJ2-1; the match to TRBD2 covers 7 bases. CDR1 is SGHTA and CDR2 is FQGTGA in the germline V gene. After removal of 5 bases from V and 3 bases from J, the junction contained 22 bases not matched to a gene. The CDR3 spans 20 residues. The CDR3 is CASSPIGLADEPLRYNEQFF. The CDR3 DNA is TGTGCCAGCAGCCCCATAGGGCTAGCGGACGAACCTCTACGCTACAATGAGCAGTTCTTC.

This rearrangement joins TRBV28 to TRBJ2-1, with 9 bases fitting TRBD1. This CDR3 comprises 16 residues. With 6 bases clipped from V and 0 bases from J, the junction kept 6 bases outside the gene matches. Per the germline V gene, CDR1 is MDHEN and CDR2 is SYDVKM. The CDR3 DNA sequence: TGTGCCAGCAGGCGGACAGGGGCCCGCTCCTACAATGAGCAGTTCTTC. It encodes CASRRTGARSYNEQFF.

V gene TRBV6-5 combines with J gene TRBJ2-7; D may be TRBD1 (5 bases). Per the germline V gene, CDR1 is MNHEY and CDR2 is SVGAGI. The CDR3 contains 14 residues. V was pared by 6 bases and J by 2 bases, with 14 bases between. CDR3 nucleotide sequence: TGTGCCAGCAGCCCGACGCAGGGTCCCTACGAGCAGTACTTC. Its translation is CASSPTQGPYEQYF.

The V gene is TRBV5-4, the J gene TRBJ1-2; possibly TRBD1 for D (5 bases). Germline V gene lookup returns CDR1 SGHNT and CDR2 YYREEE (reference sequence). The CDR3 extends over 13 amino acids. V lost 6 bases and J 3 bases, leaving 12 bases between the germline ends. CDR3 protein: CASKMTEDYGYTF. CDR3 sequence (DNA): TGTGCCAGCAAGATGACAGAGGACTATGGCTACACCTTC. The entire variable domain, with the rest obtained from reference TRBV5-4 and TRBJ1-2, is as follows: ETGVTQSPTHLIKTRGQQVTLRCSSQSGHNTVSWYQQALGQGPQFIFQYYREEENGRGNFPPRFSGLQFPNYSSELNVNALELDDSALYLCASKMTEDYGYTFGSGTRLTVV.

This chain links TRBV4-1 with TRBJ2-1, with D tentatively TRBD1 (6 bases). Germline CDR1 is MGHRA and CDR2 is YSYEKL. V shed 1 base and J shed 0 bases, with 19 bases lying between them. The CDR3 has 19 residues. The DNA of the CDR3 is TGCGCCAGCAGCCAAGGACAGATCCTACTACAGGGCTCCTACAATGAGCAGTTCTTC. It is translated as CASSQGQILLQGSYNEQFF.

The chain couples TRBV5-8 to TRBJ1-5; 7 bases match TRBD1. V lost 1 base, J lost 2 bases, and 6 bases stayed unmatched. Germline values: CDR1 SGHTS, CDR2 YDEGEE. The CDR3 covers 16 residues. CDR3 DNA: TGTGCCAGCAGCTTGTCGACAGGGTGGCGCAATCAGCCCCAGCATTTT. It is translated as CASSLSTGWRNQPQHF.

This clone was recorded only once. The V call is TRBV7-2, the J call TRBJ2-2; D possibly corresponds to TRBD1 (6 bases). The CDR3 sequence is 14 residues long. Per the germline V gene, CDR1 is SGHTA and CDR2 is FQGNSA. V was shortened by 7 bases and J by 7 bases, with 16 bases between the two germline ends. The CDR3 DNA is TGTGCCAGCATCGGCCCAGGGGTCGTCGGGGAGCTGTTTTTT. Translated, it gives CASIGPGVVGELFF.

This clone was recorded only once. The V call is TRBV11-1, the J call TRBJ2-7; the D is unclear. There are 13 residues in the CDR3. Germline V CDR1 and CDR2: SGHAT, FQDESV (reference sequence). V gave up 3 bases and J gave up 0 bases, with 6 bases separating them. The DNA for the CDR3 is TGTGCCAGCAGCTTCTATGGCTCCTACGAGCAGTACTTC. Protein: CASSFYGSYEQYF. The full variable domain, in which reference TRBV11-1 and TRBJ2-7 provide the parts outside the CDR3, is EAEVAQSPRYKITEKSQAVAFWCDPISGHATLYWYRQILGQGPELLVQFQDESVVDDSQLPKDRFSAERLKGVDSTLKIQPAELGDSAMYLCASSFYGSYEQYFGPGTRLTVT.

The V and J genes are TRBV13 and TRBJ2-5; TRBD1 is a possible D gene (6 bases). CDR1 is PRHDT, CDR2 FYEKMQ, per germline (reference sequence). CDR3 length equals 17 residues. Trimming shortened V by 0 bases and J by 9 bases, and 23 bases separated the two germline ends. This CDR3 reads CASSLGRRTVGYLAQYF. In DNA form, the CDR3 reads TGTGCCAGCAGCTTAGGCAGAAGGACAGTCGGGTATTTGGCCCAGTACTTC.

This chain connects TRBV4-2 to TRBJ1-1; TRBD1 might be the D (6 bases). CDR3 size: 15 residues. The V and J ends lost 1 base and 10 bases respectively, with 19 bases between them. CDR1 and CDR2 from the germline V gene are LGHNA and YNFKEQ. In DNA, the CDR3 is TGTGCCAGCAGCCAAGTGTTGGGACAATCAGGGGCAGCTTTCTTT. This gives the protein CASSQVLGQSGAAFF.

The chain is built from TRBV5-4 and TRBJ2-7; the D is unclear. The CDR3 consists of 13 residues. In germline, CDR1 is SGHNT, CDR2 YYREEE (reference sequence). V dropped 2 bases and J dropped 3 bases, with 9 bases sitting between them. The CDR3 DNA is TGTGCCAGCAGCTTTCCCGACAACTACGAGCAGTACTTC. This encodes CASSFPDNYEQYF.

This clone appeared once. V and J are TRBV28 and TRBJ2-7; 9 positions match TRBD2. V was clipped by 10 bases and J by 4 bases; unmatched bases: 8. CDR1 is MDHEN and CDR2 is SYDVKM in the germline V gene. The CDR3 runs 13 residues. CDR3 loop: CATEAGGGYEQYF. CDR3 nucleotide sequence: TGTGCCACCGAAGCGGGGGGCGGATACGAGCAGTACTTC.

V gene TRBV19 combines with J gene TRBJ1-5; D perhaps matches TRBD1 (6 bases). The ends were cut back, 6 bases at V and 4 bases at J, with 13 bases in the middle. This CDR3 spans 14 amino acids. Germline V gene sequence: CDR1 LNHDA, CDR2 SQIVND (reference sequence). The CDR3 region is CASSWDTENQPQHF. In DNA, the CDR3 is TGTGCCAGTAGCTGGGACACCGAAAATCAGCCCCAGCATTTT.

The chain uses TRBV27 and TRBJ1-2; TRBD1 matches at 9 bases. Trimming removed 5 bases from V and 10 bases from J; junction bases left unmatched: 14. CDR1 is MNHEY and CDR2 is SMNVEV in the germline V gene (reference sequence). The CDR3 is made up of 15 amino acids. The CDR3 DNA follows: TGTGCCAGCAGTCCCCAAACAGGGGGCGGTTGGGCCTACACCTTC. It specifies CASSPQTGGGWAYTF.

The chain combines TRBV12-5 with TRBJ1-2; D not resolved. Between the trimmed V and J ends, which lost 1 base and 2 bases, there was a span of 8 bases. The CDR3 is made up of 14 amino acids. The V gene's germline CDR1 is LGHNT and CDR2 FRNRAP. The CDR3 loop is CASGLGRQNYGYTF. The CDR3 DNA reads as TGTGCTAGTGGTTTGGGGCGGCAGAACTATGGCTACACCTTC.

V gene TRBV7-2 combines with J gene TRBJ2-5; TRBD2 agrees at 11 bases. The CDR3 extends over 15 amino acids. From germline, CDR1 is SGHTA and CDR2 FQGNSA. The V segment lost 5 bases and the J segment 5 bases; nucleotides outside the gene matches: 7. The chain's CDR3 is CASSLSGGAGETQYF. CDR3 bases: TGTGCCAGCAGCCTTAGCGGGGGGGCTGGGGAGACCCAGTACTTC.

This sequence joins TRBV4-3 and TRBJ1-2; 9 positions match TRBD1. J gave up 6 bases and V 0 bases, and 5 bases lay outside the gene matches. Germline lookup yields CDR1 LGHNA and CDR2 YSLEER. CDR3 length: 15 amino acids. The CDR3 protein is CASSQDTGGLNGYTF. Here the CDR3 DNA reads TGCGCCAGCAGCCAAGATACAGGGGGCCTGAATGGCTACACCTTC.

This chain links TRBV11-2 with TRBJ2-7, with 9 bases lining up with TRBD1. The trim removed 6 bases at V and 3 bases at J, leaving 6 bases unmatched. CDR1 and CDR2 (germline): SGHAT, FQNNGV. The CDR3 length is 14 residues. The CDR3 sequence: CASRPGTGFYEQYF. The CDR3 bases are TGTGCCAGCAGACCCGGGACAGGGTTCTACGAGCAGTACTTC.

This chain uses TRBV18 with TRBJ2-3; 7 nucleotides align to TRBD1. This CDR3 spans 16 amino acids. Trimming at V came to 0 bases and at J to 3 bases, leaving 6 bases not matched to a gene. Germline V gives CDR1 KGHSH, CDR2 LQKENI. As DNA, the CDR3 is TGTGCCAGCTCACCACCGGGGTTACAGGGGACAGATACGCAGTATTTT. It translates to CASSPPGLQGTDTQYF.

The chain has TRBV9 and TRBJ1-1, with D possibly being TRBD1 (6 bases). Trimming shortened V by 3 bases and J by 3 bases, and 12 bases separated the two germline ends. CDR3 size: 14 residues. Per germline, CDR1 SGDLS and CDR2 YYNGEE. CDR3 nucleotide sequence: TGTGCCAGCAGCGCCGAACAGGGTTACACTGAAGCTTTCTTT. This translates into CASSAEQGYTEAFF.

This chain uses TRBV11-2 with TRBJ2-1; 7 positions match TRBD2. Trimming took 1 base from V and 7 from J; bases not matched to a gene: 7. The CDR3 consists of 15 residues. Germline V lookup: CDR1 SGHAT, CDR2 FQNNGV. The CDR3 protein is CASSLGLAEDNEQFF. The DNA of the CDR3 is TGTGCCAGCAGCTTAGGCCTAGCGGAGGATAATGAGCAGTTCTTC.

The chain links TRBV5-4 to TRBJ2-7, with D perhaps matching TRBD2 (6 bases). The CDR3 extends over 15 amino acids. V gave up 0 bases and J gave up 3 bases, with 13 bases separating them. Germline assignment: CDR1 SGHNT and CDR2 YYREEE (reference sequence). CDR3 in DNA: TGTGCCAGCAGCTTGGGACTAGAAGGACTCTACGAGCAGTACTTC. Its translation: CASSLGLEGLYEQYF.

The rearrangement uses TRBV9 and TRBJ1-6, with 7 bases aligning to TRBD1. There are 15 residues in the CDR3. CDR1 is SGDLS and CDR2 is YYNGEE in the germline V gene. Trimming cost V 4 bases and J 7 bases; bases outside gene matches: 8. CDR3 protein: CASSLFGDSNSPLHF. The CDR3 coding sequence is TGTGCCAGCAGCCTTTTTGGGGACAGCAATTCACCCCTCCACTTT. Complete variable domain (other parts from reference TRBV9 and TRBJ1-6): DSGVTQTPKHLITATGQRVTLRCSPRSGDLSVYWYQQSLDQGLQFLIQYYNGEERAKGNILERFSAQQFPDLHSELNLSSLELGDSALYFCASSLFGDSNSPLHFGNGTRLTVT.

This chain joins TRBV27 and TRBJ2-5, with unresolved D. V was trimmed by 8 bases and J by 3 bases, leaving 19 bases between them. The germline gives CDR1 MNHEY, CDR2 SMNVEV (reference sequence). The CDR3 consists of 15 residues. CDR3 region: CASAPLGTAKETQYF. DNA for the CDR3: TGTGCCAGCGCTCCCTTAGGCACAGCCAAAGAGACCCAGTACTTC.

The chain couples TRBV27 to TRBJ2-7; a possible D gene is TRBD1 (9 bases). Trimming took off 7 bases at V and 2 bases at J, with 24 bases between the two ends. Germline loops: CDR1 MNHEY, CDR2 SMNVEV (reference sequence). CDR3 length: 17 residues. The CDR3 protein is CASIPHRGGQGPYEQYF. CDR3 coding DNA: TGTGCCAGCATCCCGCACCGGGGGGGACAGGGCCCCTACGAGCAGTACTTC.

The chain recombines TRBV20-1 with TRBJ1-1; D is ambiguous. The CDR3 is 14 amino acids. The V end was cut by 3 bases, the J end by 0 bases, with 11 bases between. Germline lookup yields CDR1 DFQATT and CDR2 SNEGSKA (reference sequence). CDR3: CSASWPGMNTEAFF. The CDR3 DNA reads as TGCAGTGCTAGTTGGCCGGGGATGAACACTGAAGCTTTCTTT.

In its sample, this clone was seen once. This rearrangement joins TRBV24-1 to TRBJ2-7; 12 nucleotides match TRBD2. CDR3 length: 14 amino acids. The junction had 3 bases not matched to a gene; V was cut back by 9 bases and J by 1 base. The germline V gene encodes CDR1 KGHDR and CDR2 SFDVKD. DNA for the CDR3: TGTGCCACCGACACTAGCGGGGGGTCCTACGAGCAGTACTTC. The encoded protein is CATDTSGGSYEQYF.

This clone was detected only a few times. The V gene is TRBV5-4, the J gene TRBJ1-2; 8 bases are shared with TRBD1. Trimming at V came to 1 base and at J to 4 bases, leaving 12 bases not matched to a gene. This CDR3 is built from 17 residues. Per germline, CDR1 SGHNT and CDR2 YYREEE (reference sequence). CDR3 in amino acids: CASSLKTGAGTSYGYTF. The DNA of the CDR3 is TGTGCCAGCAGCTTGAAGACAGGGGCCGGGACGTCCTATGGCTACACCTTC.

This chain joins TRBV3-1 (or the pseudogene TRBV3-2) and TRBJ1-4; 7 bases align to TRBD1. V shed 8 bases, J shed 4 bases, and the junction held 7 bases outside the gene matches. From germline, CDR1 is LGHDT and CDR2 YNNKEL (reference sequence). The CDR3 covers 14 residues. The CDR3 is CASAYRGNNEKLFF. CDR3 DNA sequence: TGTGCCAGCGCCTACAGGGGTAATAATGAAAAACTGTTTTTT.

The rearrangement joins TRBV6-6 to TRBJ1-1; D not resolved. This CDR3 has 14 residues. Germline CDR1 and CDR2: MNHNY and SVGAGI (reference sequence). V was cut by 0 bases and J by 1 base, with 6 bases left in between. This CDR3 is CASSYSEGNTEAFF. The DNA of the CDR3 is TGTGCCAGCAGTTACTCGGAGGGGAACACTGAAGCTTTCTTT.